This T cell receptor beta chain was profiled in a study of blood T cell repertoires in COVID-19. Study-wide background: Recovered status in Cohort 3 required two negative PCRs, clearance, or symptom resolution.

Cohort placement rested on clinical history that participants reported themselves. Profiling relied on immunoSEQ multiplex PCR, and the TCRdb table lists in-frame clones only, not all of them. The sample comprises more than 200,000 clones, around nine tenths of which are singletons, and 7% to 9% rests with the top ten. Sequenced input: PBMCs or T cells enriched from blood (not recorded which). The receptor was isolated from a man aged 25-45 years in a cohort exposed to, infected with or recovered from COVID-19 (not recorded which).

The CDR3 loop is CASSSRSEQFF. The CDR3 DNA reads TGTGCCAGCAGTAGCAGGTCCGAGCAGTTCTTC. This chain links TRBV2 with TRBJ2-1; D call uncertain. Germline loops: CDR1 SNHLY, CDR2 FYNNEI. The CDR3 has 11 residues. V gave up 5 bases and J gave up 10 bases, with 9 bases separating them.